Presented here are 10 T cell receptor beta chains from one specimen sequenced in a study of prognosis after radiotherapy for stage I lung cancer. Amplification of the TCR beta CDR3 (from genomic DNA) was done by two-round multiplex PCR. First-round PCR amplification was performed with primers specific to each TRBV and TRBJ gene. TCRdb redid the calling of the multiplex PCR reads with MiXCR, one entry per CDR3 protein. The sample has 15,000 to 20,000 distinct CDR3 sequences; 29% are singletons. The sample consisted of PBMCs, taken before or after stereotactic body radiation therapy (not recorded which). Receptors were obtained from a donor over 45 with non-small cell lung cancer.

This clonotype was seen many times. The chain uses TRBV4-3 and TRBJ2-1, with 11 bases matching TRBD2. Losses at the gene ends were 4 bases for V and 7 bases for J; bases not matched to a gene: 6. CDR3 length equals 15 residues. Germline assignment: CDR1 LGHNA and CDR2 YSLEER. CDR3 in amino acids: CASSPQASGGNEQFF. The DNA of the CDR3 is TGCGCCAGCAGCCCCCAGGCTAGCGGGGGGAATGAGCAGTTCTTC.

This clonotype was counted a single time. This sequence is one base from a far larger clone and is likely a read error. The chain couples TRBV28 to TRBJ2-7; TRBD1 might be the D (7 bases). V was pared by 4 bases and J by 7 bases, with 23 bases between. The germline V gene has CDR1 MDHEN and CDR2 SYDVKM. CDR3 size: 16 residues. The CDR3 is CASSSQGGLGGNEQYF. The CDR3 region has the DNA TGTGCCAGCAGTTCGCAAGGGGGCCTCGGGGGCAATGAGCAGTACTTC.

This clonotype was detected ten times or more. The chain recombines TRBV20-1 with TRBJ2-7; TRBD2 agrees at 7 bases. V lost 1 base to trimming and J lost 3 bases; unmatched junction nucleotides: 6. The CDR3 extends over 14 amino acids. Germline V gene data show CDR1 as DFQATT and CDR2 as SNEGSKA (reference sequence). The CDR3 region is CSARGYLAVYEQYF. CDR3 nucleotides: TGCAGTGCTAGAGGGTACCTAGCGGTCTACGAGCAGTACTTC.

This clonotype was recorded many times. The rearrangement uses TRBV5-4 and TRBJ2-5; TRBD1 matches at 8 bases. The germline V gene encodes CDR1 SGHNT and CDR2 YYREEE (reference sequence). The length of the CDR3 is 16 residues. V trimming: 4 bases; J trimming: 5 bases; junction bases outside the gene matches: 13. The CDR3 DNA reads TGTGCCAGCAGCGAAAGGGACAGGCTTGGCGTGGAGACCCAGTACTTC. It is translated as CASSERDRLGVETQYF.

This clonotype was observed at least ten times. The rearrangement uses TRBV5-6 and TRBJ2-1; TRBD1 might be the D (5 bases). The germline CDR1 and CDR2 sequences are SGHDT and YYEEEE. The CDR3 sequence is 16 residues long. V lost 4 bases, J lost 0 bases, and 14 bases lay in between. The CDR3 region has the DNA TGTGCCAGCAGCCAGTTGGGGCGGACCTCCTACAATGAGCAGTTCTTC. As protein: CASSQLGRTSYNEQFF. Together with reference TRBV5-6 and TRBJ2-1, the CDR3 gives the full variable domain: DAGVTQSPTHLIKTRGQQVTLRCSPKSGHDTVSWYQQALGQGPQFIFQYYEEEERQRGNFPDRFSGHQFPNYSSELNVNALLLGDSALYLCASSQLGRTSYNEQFFGPGTRLTVL.

This clonotype was counted many times. The chain carries TRBV4-2 and TRBJ2-7; 7 bases line up with TRBD1. Germline V CDR1 and CDR2: LGHNA, YNFKEQ. The CDR3 has 14 amino acids. J was trimmed by 0 bases and V by 4 bases; bases with no gene match: 3. The CDR3 region has the DNA TGTGCCAGCAGCCCAGGGGACAGCTCCTACGAGCAGTACTTC. Its protein is CASSPGDSSYEQYF.

Notes on this clonotype: A junction end diverges from the germline sequence, so it may reflect a read error. The rearrangement links TRBV12-3 or TRBV12-4 to TRBJ2-6; 16 nucleotides agree with TRBD2. The CDR3 length is 21 residues. CDR3 amino acids: CARSPPKGLAGGLSGANVLNF. Here the CDR3 DNA reads TGCGCCAGAAGTCCCCCAAAGGGACTAGCGGGAGGGCTCTCTGGGGCCAACGTCCTGAATTTC.

V and J are TRBV6-7 and TRBJ2-7; D tentatively fits TRBD1 or TRBD2 (5 bases each). TRBV6-7 has ORF status, its function being uncertain. The CDR3 spans 16 residues. Deletions cut 0 bases from V and 0 bases from J, with 12 bases between. The CDR3 nucleotides read TGTGCCAGCAGTTACTCTTCCCGGGACGGCTCCTACGAGCAGTACTTC. Translated: CASSYSSRDGSYEQYF.

Turning to this clonotype: A far larger clone is off by one base, so a read error is likely. This chain connects TRBV6-5 to TRBJ1-5; D is unclear. The CDR3 loop spans 15 amino acids. Trimming removed 5 bases from V and 5 bases from J, with 16 bases in between. CDR1 is MNHEY, CDR2 SVGAGI, per germline. The CDR3 reads CASSEDPGSDQPQHF. DNA for the CDR3: TGTGCCAGCAGTGAGGATCCGGGGAGCGATCAGCCCCAGCATTTT.

This clonotype was counted many times. The CDR3 DNA follows: TGCAGTGCTAGACCAGCGGGGGGCCCAGAGACCCAGTACTTC. Protein: CSARPAGGPETQYF. The chain has TRBV20-1 and TRBJ2-5, with 9 bases that match TRBD2. The CDR3 is 14 residues long. V dropped 2 bases and J dropped 4; count of bases not matched to a gene: 5. Per the germline V gene, CDR1 is DFQATT and CDR2 is SNEGSKA (reference sequence).